This is a list of T cell receptor beta chains from one sample in a study of beta chain features in type 1 diabetes. Method: immunoSEQ multiplex PCR; TCRdb's copy keeps in-frame clones and lacks some. The sample lists about 140,000 clones, approximately 10% seen once, with 0.55% to 0.65% in the top ten. Sequenced sample: central memory CD4+ T cells from blood. These receptors were taken from a woman aged 40-49 years in good health. Each CDR3 is given with its conserved first and last residue. D genes are given only for firm matches. Rows may omit the clone size; those that give it use once, few, many or a size class.

>TRBV5-1|TRBJ1-2|NA|TRBD1
TGCGCCAGCAGCACTGGCGACAGGGATTCCCAGAGTGGCTACACCTTC
CASSTGDRDSQSGYTF
>TRBV7-2|TRBJ2-5|NA|NA
TGTGCCAGCACCTCGTCGGAAGAGACCCAGTACTTC
CASTSSEETQYF
>TRBV11-3|TRBJ1-2|NA|NA
TGTGCCAGCAGCTTAACATCAGGGTGGGGCTACACCTTC
CASSLTSGWGYTF
>TRBV10-2|TRBJ1-4|NA|NA
TGCGCCAGCAGTTCTACGCGCACAACTAATGAAAAACTGTTTTTT
CASSSTRTTNEKLFF
>TRBV11-2|TRBJ1-1|NA|TRBD1
TGTGCCAGCAGCTTAGGGACAGGGAACACTGAAGCTTTCTTT
CASSLGTGNTEAFF
>TRBV4-1|TRBJ2-3|few|TRBD2
TGCGCCAGCAGCCAGTCAAAAGCGGGGGGCAGCACAGATACGCAGTATTTT
CASSQSKAGGSTDTQYF
>TRBV6-6|TRBJ2-1|few|TRBD1
TGTGCCAGCATCGGGACAGGCCCCAATGAGCAGTTCTTC
CASIGTGPNEQFF
>TRBV11-3|TRBJ2-3|few|NA
TGTGCCAGCAGCTCGGGGGTAGGCACAGATACGCAGTATTTT
CASSSGVGTDTQYF
>TRBV12-5|TRBJ2-7|NA|NA
TGTGCTAGTGGTCAGGGTTCCTACATGGAGCAGTACTTC
CASGQGSYMEQYF
>TRBV6-5|TRBJ2-3|few|NA
TGTGCCAGCACGGGTCACGAGAGCACAGATACGCAGTATTTT
CASTGHESTDTQYF
>TRBV18|TRBJ1-6|few|TRBD1
TGTGCCAGCTCTCCACTCCCGGGACAGGGTGATTCACCCCTCCACTTT
CASSPLPGQGDSPLHF
>TRBV7-7|TRBJ2-3|few|NA
TGCGCCAGCAGCGGACTGGTGCGGGGCCCCGTCAGAGATACGCAGTATTTT
CASSGLVRGPVRDTQYF
>TRBV9|TRBJ2-7|few|TRBD1
TGTGCCAGCAGCGGCGGGACAGGGCGGACCCACGAGCAGTACTTC
CASSGGTGRTHEQYF
>TRBV7-2|TRBJ2-5|many|NA
TGTGCCAGCAGCTTAGAGCCGAAGACCCAGTACTTC
CASSLEPKTQYF
>TRBV21-1|TRBJ2-5|few|NA
TGTGCCAGCAGCAAAGGGAGGACAGGGCAAGAGACCCAGTACTTC
CASSKGRTGQETQYF
>TRBV29-1|TRBJ1-4|few|TRBD1
TGCAGCGTTGAAGCCGGGACAGGGGGCTTTTCAGGAAAACTGTTTTTT
CSVEAGTGGFSGKLFF
>TRBV19|TRBJ1-2|NA|NA
TGTGCCAGTACAATCGGGGGGTTGCGAGGTGGCTACACCTTC
CASTIGGLRGGYTF
>TRBV6-5|TRBJ2-3|NA|TRBD1
TGTGCCAGCAGTCGCACAGGGGTCACAGATACGCAGTATTTT
CASSRTGVTDTQYF
>TRBV11-2|TRBJ1-4|NA|NA
TGTGCCAGCAGCCCGCCTGGAAAGGAGGAAAAACTGTTTTTT
CASSPPGKEEKLFF
>TRBV6-5|TRBJ1-2|few|TRBD1
TGTGCCAGCAGTTACGGGGACAGCTATGGCTACACCTTC
CASSYGDSYGYTF
>TRBV2|TRBJ2-3|NA|TRBD2
TGTGCCGGGAGCGGACTAGCGGGGGAAGCGCAGTATTTT
CAGSGLAGEAQYF
>TRBV7-2|TRBJ2-7|NA|TRBD2
TGTGCCAGCAGCCTAAGAGGACTAGCGGGGGACTCCTACGAGCAGTACTTC
CASSLRGLAGDSYEQYF
>TRBV29-1|TRBJ2-1|few|NA
TGCAGCGTTGACTCTAGTGCTTGGGTTGAGCAGTTCTTC
CSVDSSAWVEQFF
>TRBV18|TRBJ1-6|NA|TRBD1
TGTGCCAGCAAGGGACAGGGCAATTCACCCCTCCACTTT
CASKGQGNSPLHF